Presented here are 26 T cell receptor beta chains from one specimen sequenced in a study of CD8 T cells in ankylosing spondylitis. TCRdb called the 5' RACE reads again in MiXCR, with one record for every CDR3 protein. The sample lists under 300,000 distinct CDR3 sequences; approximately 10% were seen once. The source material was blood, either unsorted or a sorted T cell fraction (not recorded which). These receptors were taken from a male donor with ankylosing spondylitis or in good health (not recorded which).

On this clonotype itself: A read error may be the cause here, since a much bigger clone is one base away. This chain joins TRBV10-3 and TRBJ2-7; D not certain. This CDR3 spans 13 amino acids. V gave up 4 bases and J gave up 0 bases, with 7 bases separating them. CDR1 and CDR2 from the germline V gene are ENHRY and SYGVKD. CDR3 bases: TGTGCCATCAGTGGGCACAGCTCCTACGAGCAGTACTTC. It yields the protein CAISGHSSYEQYF.

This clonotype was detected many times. CDR3 region: CSARDSMHATDTQYF. CDR3 coding DNA: TGCAGTGCTCGTGACTCCATGCATGCTACAGATACGCAGTATTTT. This chain connects TRBV20-1 to TRBJ2-3; D call uncertain. The V gene lost 5 bases and the J gene lost 3 bases, with 18 bases spanning the gap. This CDR3 spans 15 amino acids. Germline V gene lookup returns CDR1 DFQATT and CDR2 SNEGSKA (reference sequence).

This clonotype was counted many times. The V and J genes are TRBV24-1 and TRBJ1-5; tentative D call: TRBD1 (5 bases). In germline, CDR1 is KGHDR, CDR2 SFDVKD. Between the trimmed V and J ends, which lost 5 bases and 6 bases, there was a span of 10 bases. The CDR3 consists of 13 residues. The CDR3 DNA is TGTGCCACCAGTGTCGGGGCGGGTCAGCCCCAGCATTTT. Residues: CATSVGAGQPQHF.

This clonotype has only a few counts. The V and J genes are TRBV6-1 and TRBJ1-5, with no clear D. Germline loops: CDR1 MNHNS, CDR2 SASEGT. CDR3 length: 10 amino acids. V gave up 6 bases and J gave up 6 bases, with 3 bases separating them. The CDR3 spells CASRVQPQHF. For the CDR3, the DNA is TGTGCCAGCAGAGTTCAGCCCCAGCATTTT.

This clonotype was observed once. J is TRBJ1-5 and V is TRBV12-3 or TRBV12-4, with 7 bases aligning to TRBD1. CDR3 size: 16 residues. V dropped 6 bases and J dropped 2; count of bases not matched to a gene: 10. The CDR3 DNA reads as TGTGCCAGCAGCCGCGGGACAGCCCAAGGCAATCAGCCCCAGCATTTT. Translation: CASSRGTAQGNQPQHF.

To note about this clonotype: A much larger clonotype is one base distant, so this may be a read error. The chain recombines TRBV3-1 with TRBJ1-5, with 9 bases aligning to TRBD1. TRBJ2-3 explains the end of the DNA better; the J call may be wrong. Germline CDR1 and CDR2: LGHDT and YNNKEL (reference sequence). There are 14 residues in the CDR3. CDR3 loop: CASSHTGGNQPQYF. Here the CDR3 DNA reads TGTGCCAGCAGCCATACAGGGGGCAATCAGCCCCAGTATTTT.

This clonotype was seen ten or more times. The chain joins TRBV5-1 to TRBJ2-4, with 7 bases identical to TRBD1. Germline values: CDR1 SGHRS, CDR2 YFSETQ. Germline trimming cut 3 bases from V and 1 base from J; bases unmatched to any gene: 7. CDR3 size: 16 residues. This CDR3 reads CASSSATGSAKNIQYF. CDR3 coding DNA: TGCGCCAGCAGCTCGGCGACAGGGTCGGCCAAAAACATTCAGTACTTC.

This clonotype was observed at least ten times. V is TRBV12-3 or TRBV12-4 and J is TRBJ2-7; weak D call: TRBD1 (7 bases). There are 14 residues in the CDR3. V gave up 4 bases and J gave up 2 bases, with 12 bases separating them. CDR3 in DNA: TGTGCCAGCAGTTCCCCAGGGGGGACCTACGAGCAGTACTTC. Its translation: CASSSPGGTYEQYF.

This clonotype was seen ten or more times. The CDR3 nucleotides read TGCGCCAGCAGCTTGGTAGCAGGGGGCGACGAGCAGTACTTC. Protein: CASSLVAGGDEQYF. The chain has TRBV5-1 and TRBJ2-7, with 8 positions matching TRBD1. The CDR3 has 14 amino acids. Germline CDR1 reads SGHRS; CDR2 reads YFSETQ. V gave up 0 bases and J gave up 5 bases; unmatched junction bases: 4.

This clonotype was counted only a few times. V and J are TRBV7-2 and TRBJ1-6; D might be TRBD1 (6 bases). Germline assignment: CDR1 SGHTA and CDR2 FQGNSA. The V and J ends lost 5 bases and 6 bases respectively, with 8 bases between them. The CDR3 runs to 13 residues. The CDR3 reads CASSPQGNSPLHF. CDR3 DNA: TGTGCCAGCAGCCCACAGGGTAATTCACCCCTCCACTTT.

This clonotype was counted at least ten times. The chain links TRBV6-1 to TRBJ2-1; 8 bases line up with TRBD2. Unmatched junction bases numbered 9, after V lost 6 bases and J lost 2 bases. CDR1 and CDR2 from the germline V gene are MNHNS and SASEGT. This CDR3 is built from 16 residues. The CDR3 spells CASRSSAGGTYNEQFF. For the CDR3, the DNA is TGTGCCAGCAGGTCTTCGGCGGGGGGAACCTACAATGAGCAGTTCTTC.

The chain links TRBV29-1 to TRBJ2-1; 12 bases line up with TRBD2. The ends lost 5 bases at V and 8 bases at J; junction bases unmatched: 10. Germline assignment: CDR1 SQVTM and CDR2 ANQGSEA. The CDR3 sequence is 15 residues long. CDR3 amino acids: CSVQGLAGKGDEQFF. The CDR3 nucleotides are TGCAGCGTTCAAGGACTAGCGGGAAAGGGGGATGAGCAGTTCTTC.

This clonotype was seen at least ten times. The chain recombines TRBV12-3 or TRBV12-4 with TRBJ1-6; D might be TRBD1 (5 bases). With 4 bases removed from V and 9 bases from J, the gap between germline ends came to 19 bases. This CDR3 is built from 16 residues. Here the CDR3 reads CASSSGQGPLLSPLHF. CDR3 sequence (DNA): TGTGCCAGCAGTTCGGGGCAGGGACCTTTACTTTCACCCCTCCACTTT.

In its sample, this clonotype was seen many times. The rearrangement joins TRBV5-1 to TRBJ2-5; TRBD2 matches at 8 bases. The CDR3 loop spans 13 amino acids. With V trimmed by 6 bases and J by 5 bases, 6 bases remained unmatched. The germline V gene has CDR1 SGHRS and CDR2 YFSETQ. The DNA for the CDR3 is TGCGCCAGCAAGGAGACGGGGGGGGAGACCCAGTACTTC. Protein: CASKETGGETQYF.

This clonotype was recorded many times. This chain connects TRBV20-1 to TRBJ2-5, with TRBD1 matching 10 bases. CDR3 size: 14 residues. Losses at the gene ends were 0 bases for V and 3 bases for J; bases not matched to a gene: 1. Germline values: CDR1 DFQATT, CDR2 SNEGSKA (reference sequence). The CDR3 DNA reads TGCAGTGCTAGAGACGGACAGGGGGAAGAGACCCAGTACTTC. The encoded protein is CSARDGQGEETQYF.

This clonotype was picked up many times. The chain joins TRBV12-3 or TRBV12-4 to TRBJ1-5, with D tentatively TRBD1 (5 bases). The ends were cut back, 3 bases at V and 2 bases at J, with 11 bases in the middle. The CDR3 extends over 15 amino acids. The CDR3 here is CASSLFQGGNQPQHF. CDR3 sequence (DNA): TGTGCCAGCAGTTTGTTCCAGGGCGGCAATCAGCCCCAGCATTTT.

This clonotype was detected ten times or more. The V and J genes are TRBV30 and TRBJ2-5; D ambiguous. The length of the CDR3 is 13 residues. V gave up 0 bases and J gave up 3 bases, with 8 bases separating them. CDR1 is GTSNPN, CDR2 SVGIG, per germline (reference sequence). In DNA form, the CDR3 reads TGTGCCTGGAGTGTGGGTTATAAAGAGACCCAGTACTTC. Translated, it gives CAWSVGYKETQYF. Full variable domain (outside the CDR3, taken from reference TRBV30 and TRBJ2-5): SQTIHQWPATLVQPVGSPLSLECTVEGTSNPNLYWYRQAAGRGLQLLFYSVGIGQISSEVPQNLSASRPQDRQFILSSKKLLLSDSGFYLCAWSVGYKETQYFGPGTRLLVL.

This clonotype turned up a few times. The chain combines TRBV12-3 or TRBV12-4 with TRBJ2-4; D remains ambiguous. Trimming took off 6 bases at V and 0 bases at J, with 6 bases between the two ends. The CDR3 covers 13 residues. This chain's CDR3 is CASSDLAKNIQYF. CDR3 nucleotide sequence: TGTGCCAGCAGCGACCTAGCCAAAAACATTCAGTACTTC.

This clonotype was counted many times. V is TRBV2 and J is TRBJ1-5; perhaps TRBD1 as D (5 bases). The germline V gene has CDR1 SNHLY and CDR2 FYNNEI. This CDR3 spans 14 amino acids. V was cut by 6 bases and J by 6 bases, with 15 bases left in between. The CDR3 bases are TGTGCCAGCAGCGGCGGGGGAGAGAGTCAGCCCCAGCATTTT. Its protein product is CASSGGGESQPQHF. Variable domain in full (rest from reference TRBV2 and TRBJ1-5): EPEVTQTPSHQVTQMGQEVILRCVPISNHLYFYWYRQILGQKVEFLVSFYNNEISEKSEIFDDQFSVERPDGSNFTLKIRSTKLEDSAMYFCASSGGGESQPQHFGDGTRLSIL.

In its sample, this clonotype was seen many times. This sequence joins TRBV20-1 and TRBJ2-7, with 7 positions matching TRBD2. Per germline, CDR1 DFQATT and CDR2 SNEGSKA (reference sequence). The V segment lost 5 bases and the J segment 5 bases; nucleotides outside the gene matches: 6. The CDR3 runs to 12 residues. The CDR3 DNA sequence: TGCAGTGCTGGGCTAGCGGAAGACGAGCAGTACTTC. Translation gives CSAGLAEDEQYF.

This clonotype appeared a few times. CDR3 coding DNA: TGTGCCAGCAGACCGAACACTGAAGCTTTCTTT. Its translation: CASRPNTEAFF. The chain couples TRBV2 to TRBJ1-1, with no clear D. With 6 bases removed from V and 1 base from J, the gap between germline ends came to 3 bases. Germline CDR1 and CDR2: SNHLY and FYNNEI. The CDR3 contains 11 residues.

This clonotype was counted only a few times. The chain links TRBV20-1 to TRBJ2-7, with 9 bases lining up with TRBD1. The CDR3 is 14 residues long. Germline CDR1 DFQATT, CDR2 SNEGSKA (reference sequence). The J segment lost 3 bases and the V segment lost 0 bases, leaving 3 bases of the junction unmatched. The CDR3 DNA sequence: TGCAGTGCTAGAGATCGGGACAGGGACTACGAGCAGTACTTC. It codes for CSARDRDRDYEQYF.

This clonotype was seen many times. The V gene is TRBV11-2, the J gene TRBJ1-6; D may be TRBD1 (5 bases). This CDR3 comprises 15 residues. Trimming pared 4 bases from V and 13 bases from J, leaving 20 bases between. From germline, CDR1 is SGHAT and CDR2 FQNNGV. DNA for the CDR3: TGTGCCAGCAGCTCGGCCGGGACCCTTTTGGAGCCCCTCCACTTT. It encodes CASSSAGTLLEPLHF.

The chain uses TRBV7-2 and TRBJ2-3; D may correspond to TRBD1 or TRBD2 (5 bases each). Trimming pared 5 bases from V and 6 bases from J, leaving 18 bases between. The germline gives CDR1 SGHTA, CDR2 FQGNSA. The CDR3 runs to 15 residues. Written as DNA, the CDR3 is TGTGCCAGCAGCCCTGGGGGTGGTGGTTCGGATACGCAGTATTTT. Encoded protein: CASSPGGGGSDTQYF.

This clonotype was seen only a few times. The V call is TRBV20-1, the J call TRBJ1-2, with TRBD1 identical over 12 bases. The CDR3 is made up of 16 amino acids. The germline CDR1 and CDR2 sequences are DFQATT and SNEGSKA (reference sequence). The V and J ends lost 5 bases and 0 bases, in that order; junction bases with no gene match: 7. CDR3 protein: CSAGGQGAGANYGYTF. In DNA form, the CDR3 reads TGCAGTGCTGGGGGACAGGGGGCAGGGGCTAACTATGGCTACACCTTC.

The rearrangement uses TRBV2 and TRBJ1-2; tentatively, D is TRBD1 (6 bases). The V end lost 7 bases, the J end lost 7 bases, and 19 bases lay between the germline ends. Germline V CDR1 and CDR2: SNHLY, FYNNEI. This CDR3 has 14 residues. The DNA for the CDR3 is TGTGCCAGCAATCCTTTTGGCAGGGGATCTGGCTACACCTTC. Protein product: CASNPFGRGSGYTF.